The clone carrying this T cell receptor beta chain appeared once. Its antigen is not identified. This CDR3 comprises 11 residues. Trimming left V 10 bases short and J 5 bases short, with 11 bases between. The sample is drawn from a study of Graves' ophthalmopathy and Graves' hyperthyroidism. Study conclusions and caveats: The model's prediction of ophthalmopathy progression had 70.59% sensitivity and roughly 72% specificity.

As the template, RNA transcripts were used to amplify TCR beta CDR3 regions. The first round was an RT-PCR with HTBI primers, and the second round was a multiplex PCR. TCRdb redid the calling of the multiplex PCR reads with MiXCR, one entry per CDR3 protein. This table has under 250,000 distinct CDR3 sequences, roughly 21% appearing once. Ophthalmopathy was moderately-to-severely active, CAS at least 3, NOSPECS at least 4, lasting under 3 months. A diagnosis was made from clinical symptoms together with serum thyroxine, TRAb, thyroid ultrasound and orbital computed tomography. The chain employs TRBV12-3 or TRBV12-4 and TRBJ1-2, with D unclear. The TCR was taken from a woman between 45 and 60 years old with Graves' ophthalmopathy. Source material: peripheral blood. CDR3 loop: CATLEGYGYTF. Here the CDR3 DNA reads TGTGCCACCCTGGAAGGGTATGGCTACACCTTC.